The 20 T cell receptor beta chains reported below all come from one sample, sequenced in a study of HIV-infected children after antiretroviral therapy interruption. The treatment was: PENTA 11 planned treatment interruption arm or continuous ART arm. RNA-based 3' RACE libraries used unique molecular identifiers. MiXCR was run by TCRdb on the 3' RACE reads, yielding one entry per CDR3 protein. The table has more than 85,000 distinct CDR3 sequences, 6% to 8.5% seen once. The sample consisted of CD45RA+ CD4+ T cells from PBMCs, pooled from several time points, taken from a donor given antiretroviral therapy, either interrupted or continuous. The subset denotes: naive CD4+ CD45RA+ CD45RO- T cells. All receptors come from a pool of human donors with HIV.

This clonotype was observed a few times. CDR3 DNA: TGTGCCAGCAGCTTCGAGCAACGTGGAGAGCAGTACTTC. It translates to CASSFEQRGEQYF. The chain links TRBV7-2 to TRBJ2-7; no clear D. The V end lost 3 bases, the J end lost 7 bases, and 13 bases lay between the germline ends. This CDR3 is built from 13 residues. Germline lookup yields CDR1 SGHTA and CDR2 FQGNSA. Based on the CDR3 plus reference TRBV7-2 and TRBJ2-7, the full variable domain is GAGVSQSPSNKVTEKGKDVELRCDPISGHTALYWYRQSLGQGLEFLIYFQGNSAPDKSGLPSDRFSAERTGGSVSTLTIQRTQQEDSAVYLCASSFEQRGEQYFGPGTRLTVT.

This clonotype was recorded many times. V and J are TRBV7-3 and TRBJ2-5, with D perhaps matching TRBD2 (5 bases). Germline CDR1 reads SGHTA; CDR2 reads FQGTGA. The CDR3 has 16 amino acids. Trimming removed 5 bases at V and 4 bases at J, with 20 bases between. In nucleotides, the CDR3 is TGTGCCAGCAGCCGCCAGGCGAGGGCCCCCGGAGAGACCCAGTACTTC. Translation: CASSRQARAPGETQYF.

CDR3 coding DNA: TGTGCCAGTAGTATTGTAGCAGACACTGAAGCTTTCTTT. The encoded protein is CASSIVADTEAFF. This chain connects TRBV19 to TRBJ1-1; D unresolved. Germline V CDR1 and CDR2: LNHDA, SQIVND (reference sequence). Trimming removed 3 bases at V and 3 bases at J, with 8 bases between. The CDR3 contains 13 residues.

This clonotype appeared many times. The V and J genes are TRBV4-2 and TRBJ1-1; tentatively, D is TRBD1 (5 bases). The CDR3 extends over 15 amino acids. V dropped 4 bases and J dropped 3 bases, with 15 bases sitting between them. Germline V CDR1 and CDR2: LGHNA, YNFKEQ. The CDR3 sequence: CASSRVDSTHTEAFF. DNA of the CDR3: TGTGCCAGCAGCCGGGTCGACAGCACCCACACTGAAGCTTTCTTT.

This clonotype showed up many times. The V call is TRBV13, the J call TRBJ1-1; 10 positions agree with TRBD1. This CDR3 region has 17 residues. Germline lookup yields CDR1 PRHDT and CDR2 FYEKMQ (reference sequence). The trim removed 5 bases at V and 5 bases at J, leaving 14 bases unmatched. This chain's CDR3 is CASSLVPLRTGGTEAFF. CDR3 DNA: TGTGCCAGCAGCCTGGTCCCTCTCCGGACAGGGGGAACTGAAGCTTTCTTT.

This clonotype was seen many times. This chain joins TRBV5-1 and TRBJ1-1; D remains unclear. V lost 0 bases and J lost 3, with 6 bases in between. Germline assignment: CDR1 SGHRS and CDR2 YFSETQ. The CDR3 length is 13 residues. The CDR3 here is CASSLDGHTEAFF. The CDR3 DNA reads TGCGCCAGCAGCTTGGACGGTCACACTGAAGCTTTCTTT. The whole variable domain, remainder taken from reference TRBV5-1 and TRBJ1-1, is KAGVTQTPRYLIKTRGQQVTLSCSPISGHRSVSWYQQTPGQGLQFLFEYFSETQRNKGNFPGRFSGRQFSNSRSEMNVSTLELGDSALYLCASSLDGHTEAFFGQGTRLTVV.

This clonotype was detected ten times or more. CDR3 sequence (DNA): TGTGCCAGCAGCTCCCCACACCACCCTAGCACAGATACGCAGTATTTT. Its translation is CASSSPHHPSTDTQYF. The chain recombines TRBV7-2 with TRBJ2-3; no clear D gene. Germline V gene data show CDR1 as SGHTA and CDR2 as FQGNSA. The V gene lost 4 bases and the J gene lost 0 bases, with 14 bases spanning the gap. CDR3 length: 16 residues.

This clonotype was detected many times. V and J are TRBV12-3 or TRBV12-4 and TRBJ1-5; 8 bases match TRBD1. V was pared by 2 bases and J by 7 bases, with 4 bases of the junction left unmatched. This CDR3 is 14 amino acids long. The CDR3 DNA sequence: TGTGCCAGCAGTTTACCAGGGGGCGGACAGCCCCAGCATTTT. Amino acids: CASSLPGGGQPQHF.

This clonotype was counted at least ten times. V usage is TRBV7-2 and J usage is TRBJ2-7; 7 bases agree with TRBD2. The V segment lost 1 base and the J segment 3 bases; nucleotides outside the gene matches: 0. Per the germline V gene, CDR1 is SGHTA and CDR2 is FQGNSA. The CDR3 runs 13 residues. The CDR3 nucleotides are TGTGCCAGCAGCTTAGGGGGGGGCTACGAGCAGTACTTC. Amino acid sequence: CASSLGGGYEQYF.

This clonotype was found many times. This chain connects TRBV15 to TRBJ1-5, with no clear D. The CDR3 contains 19 residues. Trimming cost V 0 bases and J 0 bases, with 18 bases left between them. From germline, CDR1 is LNHNV and CDR2 YYDKDF (reference sequence). CDR3 in DNA: TGTGCCACCAGCAGAGATACAGTTCTGGAATTTTATAGCAATCAGCCCCAGCATTTT. Protein product: CATSRDTVLEFYSNQPQHF.

This chain uses TRBV29-1 with TRBJ1-3; D is perhaps TRBD1 (6 bases). V dropped 4 bases and J dropped 4 bases, with 8 bases sitting between them. In germline, CDR1 is SQVTM, CDR2 ANQGSEA. The CDR3 has 12 residues. The CDR3 spells CSVGTAGNTIYF. CDR3 sequence (DNA): TGCAGCGTTGGGACAGCGGGAAACACCATATATTTT.

This clonotype showed up many times. The chain links TRBV2 to TRBJ1-1; D perhaps matches TRBD1 (5 bases). The V and J ends lost 1 base and 6 bases respectively, with 9 bases between them. The CDR3 covers 13 residues. CDR1 and CDR2 from the germline V gene are SNHLY and FYNNEI. CDR3 residues: CASSEEVGAEAFF. CDR3 DNA sequence: TGTGCCAGCAGTGAAGAAGTAGGGGCTGAAGCTTTCTTT.

This clonotype was seen ten or more times. This chain links TRBV12-3 or TRBV12-4 with TRBJ2-6, with a weak D call TRBD2 (6 bases). This CDR3 has 21 amino acids. V was pared by 3 bases and J by 0 bases, with 24 bases between. The CDR3 loop reads CASSFRLKRGLLTSGANVLTF. In DNA, the CDR3 is TGTGCCAGCAGTTTCAGGCTCAAAAGGGGACTCCTAACCTCTGGGGCCAACGTCCTGACTTTC.

In its sample, this clonotype was seen many times. This chain links TRBV10-3 with TRBJ2-2; tentative D call: TRBD1 (5 bases). Trimming took off 5 bases at V and 3 bases at J, with 19 bases between the two ends. Germline V lookup: CDR1 ENHRY, CDR2 SYGVKD. The CDR3 spans 17 residues. In nucleotides, the CDR3 is TGTGCCATCAGTCCCTTAGCAGGGAAGGTGTACACCGGGGAGCTGTTTTTT. Protein product: CAISPLAGKVYTGELFF.

This clonotype has a count of ten or more. In DNA form, the CDR3 reads TGTGCCAGCAGCCAAGTCCAGCGGGCTAGCCATGGTGAGCAGTTCTTC. It encodes CASSQVQRASHGEQFF. The chain is built from TRBV14 and TRBJ2-1, with D possibly matching TRBD2 (6 bases). Per germline, CDR1 SGHDN and CDR2 FVKESK. Trimming took off 1 base at V and 9 bases at J, with 19 bases between the two ends. This CDR3 spans 16 amino acids. The variable domain in full, completed from reference TRBV14 and TRBJ2-1, reads EAGVTQFPSHSVIEKGQTVTLRCDPISGHDNLYWYRRVMGKEIKFLLHFVKESKQDESGMPNNRFLAERTGGTYSTLKVQPAELEDSGVYFCASSQVQRASHGEQFFGPGTRLTVL.

This clonotype appeared many times. CDR3 sequence: CASSQAPRTNPTYEQYF. CDR3 coding DNA: TGCGCCAGCAGCCAGGCCCCCCGGACAAACCCCACCTACGAGCAGTACTTC. The chain has TRBV4-1 and TRBJ2-7; maybe TRBD1 (5 bases). Germline lookup yields CDR1 MGHRA and CDR2 YSYEKL. CDR3 size: 17 residues. V lost 3 bases and J lost 2, with 20 bases in between.

This clonotype was recorded a few times. This sequence joins TRBV7-8 and TRBJ2-5; D possibly uses TRBD1 or TRBD2 (6 bases each). Per germline, CDR1 SGHVS and CDR2 FQNEAQ. CDR3 size: 15 residues. Trimming took off 5 bases at V and 5 bases at J, with 18 bases between the two ends. CDR3 residues: CASSPSRGPGETQYF. The CDR3 coding sequence is TGTGCCAGCAGCCCCTCCCGGGGGCCAGGGGAGACCCAGTACTTC.

The sample holds a few counts of this clonotype. The gene calls are TRBV6-1 and TRBJ2-2; D perhaps matches TRBD1 (5 bases). The germline V gene has CDR1 MNHNS and CDR2 SASEGT. CDR3 length: 14 residues. V lost 10 bases and J lost 1, with 13 bases in between. As DNA, the CDR3 is TGTGCCAACCGACAGACAGAGAACACCGGGGAGCTGTTTTTT. It is translated as CANRQTENTGELFF.

This clonotype was seen only a few times. V gene TRBV7-9 combines with J gene TRBJ1-1; 7 positions agree with TRBD1. Germline V lookup: CDR1 SEHNR, CDR2 FQNEAQ (reference sequence). Germline trimming cut 3 bases from V and 6 bases from J; bases unmatched to any gene: 7. The CDR3 spans 14 residues. CDR3: CASSFSLGGPEAFF. The CDR3, as DNA: TGTGCCAGCAGCTTCTCCCTAGGGGGCCCTGAAGCTTTCTTT.

The V gene is TRBV24-1, the J gene TRBJ2-1; TRBD2 is a possible D gene (6 bases). CDR3 length: 13 residues. CDR1 is KGHDR and CDR2 is SFDVKD in the germline V gene. With 4 bases removed from V and 8 bases from J, the gap between germline ends came to 11 bases. The CDR3 bases are TGTGCCACCAGTGACCCCTCTAGCGATGAGCAGTTCTTC. The encoded protein is CATSDPSSDEQFF.